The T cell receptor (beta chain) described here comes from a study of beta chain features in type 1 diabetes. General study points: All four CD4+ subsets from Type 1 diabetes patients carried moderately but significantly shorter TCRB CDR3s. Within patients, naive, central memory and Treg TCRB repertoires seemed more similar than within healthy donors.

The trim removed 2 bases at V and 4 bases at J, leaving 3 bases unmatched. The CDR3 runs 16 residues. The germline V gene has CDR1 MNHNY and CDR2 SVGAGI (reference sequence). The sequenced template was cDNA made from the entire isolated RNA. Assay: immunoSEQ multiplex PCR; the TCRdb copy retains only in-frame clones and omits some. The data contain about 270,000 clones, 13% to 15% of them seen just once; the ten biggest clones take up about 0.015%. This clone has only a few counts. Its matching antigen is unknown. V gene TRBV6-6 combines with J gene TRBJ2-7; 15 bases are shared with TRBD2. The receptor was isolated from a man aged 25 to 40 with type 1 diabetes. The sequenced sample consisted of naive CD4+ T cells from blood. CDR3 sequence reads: CASSYHGTSGRYEQYF. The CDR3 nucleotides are TGTGCCAGCAGTTACCATGGGACTAGCGGGAGGTACGAGCAGTACTTC.